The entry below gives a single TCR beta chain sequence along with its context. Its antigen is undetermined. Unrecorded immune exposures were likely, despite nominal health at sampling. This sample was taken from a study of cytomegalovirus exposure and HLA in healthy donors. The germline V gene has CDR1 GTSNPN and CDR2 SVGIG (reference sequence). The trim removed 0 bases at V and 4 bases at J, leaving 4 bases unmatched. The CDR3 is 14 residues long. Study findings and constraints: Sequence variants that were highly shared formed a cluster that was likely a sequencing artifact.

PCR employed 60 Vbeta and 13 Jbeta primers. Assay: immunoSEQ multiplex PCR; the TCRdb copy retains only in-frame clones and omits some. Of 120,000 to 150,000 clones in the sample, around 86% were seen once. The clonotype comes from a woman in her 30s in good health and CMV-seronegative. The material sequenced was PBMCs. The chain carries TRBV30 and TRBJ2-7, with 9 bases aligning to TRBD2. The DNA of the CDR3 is TGTGCCTGGAGTGTTGGCGGGGGGGCTTACGAGCAGTACTTC. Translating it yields CAWSVGGGAYEQYF.